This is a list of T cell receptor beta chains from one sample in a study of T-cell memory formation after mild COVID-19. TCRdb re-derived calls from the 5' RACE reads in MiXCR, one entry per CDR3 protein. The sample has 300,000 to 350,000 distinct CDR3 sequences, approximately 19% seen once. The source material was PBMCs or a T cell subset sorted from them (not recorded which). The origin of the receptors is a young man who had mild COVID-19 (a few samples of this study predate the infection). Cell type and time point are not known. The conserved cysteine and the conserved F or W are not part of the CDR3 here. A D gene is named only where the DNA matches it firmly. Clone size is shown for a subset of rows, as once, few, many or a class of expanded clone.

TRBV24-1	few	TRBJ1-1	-	ATSQDLGTEAF
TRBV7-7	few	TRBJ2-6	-	ASSQTSTSAGANVLT
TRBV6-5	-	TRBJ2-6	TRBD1	ASSPRTGDAYSGANVLT
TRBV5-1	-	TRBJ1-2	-	ASSLAPGNYGYT
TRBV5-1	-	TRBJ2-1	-	ASSLVGSNEQF
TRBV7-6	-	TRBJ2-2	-	ASSLAGPTGELF
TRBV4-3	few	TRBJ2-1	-	ASSPWESSYNEQF
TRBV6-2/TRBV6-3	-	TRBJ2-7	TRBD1	ASSYSSRTGYHEQY
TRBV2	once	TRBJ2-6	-	ASRGWSGANVLT
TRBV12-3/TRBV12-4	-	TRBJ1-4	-	ASSRFGRGRSPSTNEKLF
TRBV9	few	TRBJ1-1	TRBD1	ASSGGQGASGTEAF
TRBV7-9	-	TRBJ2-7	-	ASSLANPLEQY
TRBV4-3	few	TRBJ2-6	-	ASSQVIGAPYYGANVLT
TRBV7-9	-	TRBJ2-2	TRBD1	AGSLSRGSTGELF
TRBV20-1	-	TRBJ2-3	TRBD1	SARAHTGGAEDTQY
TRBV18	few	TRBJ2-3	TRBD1	ASSGLTGGADTQY
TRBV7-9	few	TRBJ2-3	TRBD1	ASSTRTGADTQY
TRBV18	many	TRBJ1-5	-	ASSETGMSGNQPQH
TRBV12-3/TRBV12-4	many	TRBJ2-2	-	ASSLRDTGELF
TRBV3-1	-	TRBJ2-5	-	ASSHRTQQETQY
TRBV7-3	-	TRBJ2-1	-	ASSRITWDPEIFANEQF
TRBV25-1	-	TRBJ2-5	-	ASRFPGQETQY
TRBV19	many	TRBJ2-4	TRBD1	ASSGTGRMENIQY
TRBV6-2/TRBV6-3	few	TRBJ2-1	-	ASSPTMGVSYEQF
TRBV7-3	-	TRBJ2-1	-	ASSLRVDNEQF
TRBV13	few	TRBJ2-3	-	ASSLAGQGKDTQY
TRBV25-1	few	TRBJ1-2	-	ASKDGFYGYT
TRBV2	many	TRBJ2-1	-	ASKGRATFRDEQF
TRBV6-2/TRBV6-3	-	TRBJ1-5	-	ASGAGKQPQH
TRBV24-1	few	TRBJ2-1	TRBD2	ATSDSSAGGYNEQF
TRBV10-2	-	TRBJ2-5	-	ASSEGLETQY
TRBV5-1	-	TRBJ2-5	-	ASSLHGGTRRPLPETQY
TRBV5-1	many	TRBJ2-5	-	ASSSDTQETQY
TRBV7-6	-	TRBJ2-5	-	ASSSSTRARLPQETQY
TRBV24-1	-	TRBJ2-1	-	ATSDPNRAHEQF
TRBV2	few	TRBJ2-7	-	AGGPNYEQY
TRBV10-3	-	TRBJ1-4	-	AISEGVTLEKLF
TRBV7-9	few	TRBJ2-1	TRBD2	ASSLWASGDNEQF
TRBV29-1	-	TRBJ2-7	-	SVDRGYEQY
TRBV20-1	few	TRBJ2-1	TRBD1	SAEDRQLWNEQF